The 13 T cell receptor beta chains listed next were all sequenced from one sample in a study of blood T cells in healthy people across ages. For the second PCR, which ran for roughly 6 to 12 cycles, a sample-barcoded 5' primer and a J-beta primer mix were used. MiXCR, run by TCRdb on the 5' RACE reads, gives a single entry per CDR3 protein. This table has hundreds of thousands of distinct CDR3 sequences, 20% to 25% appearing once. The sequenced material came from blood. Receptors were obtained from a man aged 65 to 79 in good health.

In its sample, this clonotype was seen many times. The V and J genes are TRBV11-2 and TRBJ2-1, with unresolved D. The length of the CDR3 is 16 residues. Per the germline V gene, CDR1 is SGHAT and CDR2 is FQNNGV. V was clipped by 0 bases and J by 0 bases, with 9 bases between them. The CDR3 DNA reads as TGTGCCAGCAGCTTAGATCCACGAAGCTCCTACAATGAGCAGTTCTTC. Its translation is CASSLDPRSSYNEQFF.

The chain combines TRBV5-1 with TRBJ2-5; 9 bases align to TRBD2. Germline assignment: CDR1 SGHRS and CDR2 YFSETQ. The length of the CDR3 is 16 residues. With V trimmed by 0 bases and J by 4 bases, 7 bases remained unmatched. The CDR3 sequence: CASSLVAGEKGETQYF. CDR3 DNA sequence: TGCGCCAGCAGCTTGGTAGCGGGGGAGAAGGGAGAGACCCAGTACTTC. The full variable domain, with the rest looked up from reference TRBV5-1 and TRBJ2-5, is KAGVTQTPRYLIKTRGQQVTLSCSPISGHRSVSWYQQTPGQGLQFLFEYFSETQRNKGNFPGRFSGRQFSNSRSEMNVSTLELGDSALYLCASSLVAGEKGETQYFGPGTRLLVL.

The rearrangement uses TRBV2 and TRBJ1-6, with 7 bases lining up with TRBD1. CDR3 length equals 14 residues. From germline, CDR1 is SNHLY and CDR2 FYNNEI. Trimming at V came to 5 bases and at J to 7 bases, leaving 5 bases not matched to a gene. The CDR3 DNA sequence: TGTGCCAGCAGTCCGACAGGGCCAAATTCACCCCTCCACTTT. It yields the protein CASSPTGPNSPLHF.

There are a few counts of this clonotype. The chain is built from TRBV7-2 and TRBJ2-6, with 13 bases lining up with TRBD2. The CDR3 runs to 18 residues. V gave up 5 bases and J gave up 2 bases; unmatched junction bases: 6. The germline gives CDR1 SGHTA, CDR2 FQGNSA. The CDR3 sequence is CASSPGLAGLTGANVLTF. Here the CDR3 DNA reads TGTGCCAGCAGCCCGGGACTAGCGGGACTTACTGGGGCCAACGTCCTGACTTTC.

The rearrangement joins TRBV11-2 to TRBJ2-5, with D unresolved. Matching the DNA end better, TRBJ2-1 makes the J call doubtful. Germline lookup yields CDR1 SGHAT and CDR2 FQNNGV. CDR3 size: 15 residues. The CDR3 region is CASSLDGISYNEQFF. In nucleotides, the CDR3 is TGTGCCAGCAGCTTAGATGGAATCTCCTACAATGAGCAGTTCTTC.

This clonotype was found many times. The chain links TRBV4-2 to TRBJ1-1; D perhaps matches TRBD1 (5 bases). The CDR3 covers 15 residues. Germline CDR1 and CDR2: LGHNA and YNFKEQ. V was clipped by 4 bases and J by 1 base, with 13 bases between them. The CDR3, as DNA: TGTGCCAGCAGCCCAGGGAGACGGCAGAACACTGAAGCTTTCTTT. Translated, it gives CASSPGRRQNTEAFF.

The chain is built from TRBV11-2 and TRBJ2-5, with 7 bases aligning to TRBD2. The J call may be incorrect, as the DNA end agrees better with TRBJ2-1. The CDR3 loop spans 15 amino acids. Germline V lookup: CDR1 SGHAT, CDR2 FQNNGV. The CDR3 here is CASRSAGRTYNEQFF. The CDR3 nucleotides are TGTGCCAGCAGATCAGCGGGAAGGACCTACAATGAGCAGTTCTTC.

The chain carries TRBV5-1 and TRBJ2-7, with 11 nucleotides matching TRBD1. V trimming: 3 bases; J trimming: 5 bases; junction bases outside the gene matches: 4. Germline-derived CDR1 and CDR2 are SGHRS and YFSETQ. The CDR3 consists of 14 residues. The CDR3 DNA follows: TGCGCCAGCAGCTCGGACAGGGGGCTTGACGAGCAGTACTTC. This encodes CASSSDRGLDEQYF.

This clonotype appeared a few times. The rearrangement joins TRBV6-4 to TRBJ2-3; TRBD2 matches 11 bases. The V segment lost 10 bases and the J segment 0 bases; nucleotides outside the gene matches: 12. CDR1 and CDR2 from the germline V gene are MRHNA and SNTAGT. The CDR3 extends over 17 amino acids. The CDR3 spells CANSQGLAATSTDTQYF. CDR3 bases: TGTGCCAACAGCCAGGGACTAGCGGCAACTAGCACAGATACGCAGTATTTT.

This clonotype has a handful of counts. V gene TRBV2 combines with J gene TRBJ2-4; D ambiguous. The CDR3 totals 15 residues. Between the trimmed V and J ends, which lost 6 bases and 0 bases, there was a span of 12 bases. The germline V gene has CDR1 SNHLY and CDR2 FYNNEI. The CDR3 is CASRGQQLAKNIQYF. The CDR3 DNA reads TGTGCCAGCAGAGGCCAACAACTAGCCAAAAACATTCAGTACTTC.

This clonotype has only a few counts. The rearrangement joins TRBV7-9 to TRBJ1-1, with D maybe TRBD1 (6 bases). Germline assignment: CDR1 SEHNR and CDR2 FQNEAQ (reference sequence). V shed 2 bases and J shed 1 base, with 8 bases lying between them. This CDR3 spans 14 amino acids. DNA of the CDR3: TGTGCCAGCAGCTTAAAGGACAGGAACACTGAAGCTTTCTTT. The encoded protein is CASSLKDRNTEAFF.

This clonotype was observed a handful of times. This CDR3 reads CASSLTGGPQETQYF. The CDR3 DNA reads as TGCGCCAGCAGCTTGACGGGAGGGCCTCAAGAGACCCAGTACTTC. V and J are TRBV5-1 and TRBJ2-5; 8 bases are shared with TRBD2. The CDR3 runs to 15 residues. In germline, CDR1 is SGHRS, CDR2 YFSETQ. V lost 1 base, J lost 2 bases, and 4 bases stayed unmatched.

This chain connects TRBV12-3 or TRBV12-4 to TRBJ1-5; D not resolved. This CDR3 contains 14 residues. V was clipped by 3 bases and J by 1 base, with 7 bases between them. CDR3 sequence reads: CASSFKGSNQPQHF. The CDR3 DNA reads TGTGCCAGCAGTTTCAAGGGAAGCAATCAGCCCCAGCATTTT.